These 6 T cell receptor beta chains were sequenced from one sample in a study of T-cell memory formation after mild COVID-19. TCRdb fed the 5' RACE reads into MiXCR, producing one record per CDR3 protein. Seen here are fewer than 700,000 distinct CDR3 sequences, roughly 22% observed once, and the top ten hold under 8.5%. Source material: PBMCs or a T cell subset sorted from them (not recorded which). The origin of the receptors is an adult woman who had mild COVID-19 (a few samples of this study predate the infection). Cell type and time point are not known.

The CDR3 protein is CASSLGVSGSVDEQFF. The CDR3 DNA reads as TGCGCCAGCAGCTTGGGCGTTAGCGGGAGCGTGGATGAGCAGTTCTTC. This sequence joins TRBV5-1 and TRBJ2-1; 9 nucleotides align to TRBD2. This CDR3 is built from 16 residues. The trim removed 0 bases at V and 8 bases at J, leaving 9 bases unmatched. Germline loops: CDR1 SGHRS, CDR2 YFSETQ.

The CDR3: CASSSGTYYNEQFF. The CDR3 DNA follows: TGTGCCAGCAGCTCCGGGACTTACTACAATGAGCAGTTCTTC. The V and J genes are TRBV5-6 and TRBJ2-1, with D perhaps TRBD2 (6 bases). The CDR3 is 14 residues long. Trimming removed 3 bases from V and 3 bases from J, with 10 bases in between. Per the germline V gene, CDR1 is SGHDT and CDR2 is YYEEEE.

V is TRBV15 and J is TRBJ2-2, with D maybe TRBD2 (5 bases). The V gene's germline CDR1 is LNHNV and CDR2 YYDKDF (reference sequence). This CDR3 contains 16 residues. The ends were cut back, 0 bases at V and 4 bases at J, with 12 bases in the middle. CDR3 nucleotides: TGTGCCACCAGCAGAGATCTTTGGGGAGTCACCGGGGAGCTGTTTTTT. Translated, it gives CATSRDLWGVTGELFF.

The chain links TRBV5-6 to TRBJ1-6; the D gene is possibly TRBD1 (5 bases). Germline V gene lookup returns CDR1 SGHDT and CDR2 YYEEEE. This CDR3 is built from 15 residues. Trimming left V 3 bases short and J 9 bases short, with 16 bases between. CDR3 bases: TGTGCCAGCAGCTACGACGAGGGGCGCATTTCACCCCTCCACTTT. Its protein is CASSYDEGRISPLHF.

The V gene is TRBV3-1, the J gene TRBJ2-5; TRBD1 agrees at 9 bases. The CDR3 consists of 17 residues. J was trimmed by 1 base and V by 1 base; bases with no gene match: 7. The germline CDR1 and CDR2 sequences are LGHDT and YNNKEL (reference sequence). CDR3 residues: CASSQVAGTGLQETQYF. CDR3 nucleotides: TGTGCCAGCAGCCAAGTAGCCGGGACAGGGCTCCAAGAGACCCAGTACTTC.

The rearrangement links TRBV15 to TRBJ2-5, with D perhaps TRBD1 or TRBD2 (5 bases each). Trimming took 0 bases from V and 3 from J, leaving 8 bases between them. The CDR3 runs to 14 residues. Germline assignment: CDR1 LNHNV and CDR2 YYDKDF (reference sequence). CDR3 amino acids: CATSRDWGKETQYF. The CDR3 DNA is TGTGCCACCAGCAGAGATTGGGGGAAAGAGACCCAGTACTTC.